This T cell receptor (beta chain) was found in a study of T cells in Graves' hyperthyroidism and ophthalmopathy. Across the whole study: Blood was drawn when the patient was first diagnosed and still untreated.

About this clonotype: Antigen unknown.

Study results and caveats: Onset of ophthalmopathy came a median around 6.2 months after the model predicted it.

What was amplified from RNA transcripts were TCR beta CDR3 regions. An initial round of RT-PCR targeting the TCR CDR3 relied on the HTBI primer set. TCRdb used MiXCR to reprocess the multiplex PCR reads, holding one entry per CDR3 protein. The table shows around 350,000 distinct CDR3 sequences, with about a sixth occurring only once. Trimming at V came to 6 bases and at J to 4 bases, leaving 13 bases not matched to a gene. The germline CDR1 and CDR2 sequences are ENHRY and SYGVKD. This CDR3 spans 16 amino acids. Uncontrolled infection, other autoimmune disease, pregnancy and lactation each barred patients from inclusion. Clinical symptoms, serum thyroxine, TRAb, thyroid ultrasound and orbital computed tomography established diagnosis.

The V and J genes are TRBV10-3 and TRBJ2-3; 7 bases fit TRBD2. The receptor's source is a woman aged 18-29 years with Graves' hyperthyroidism that later progressed to Graves' ophthalmopathy. The sequenced sample was blood. The DNA of the CDR3 is TGTGCCATCAGGGACGCCACGCGGACTAGTTCAGATACGCAGTATTTT. Encoded protein: CAIRDATRTSSDTQYF.